This TCR beta chain is from a study of T cells in Graves' hyperthyroidism and ophthalmopathy. The V gene's germline CDR1 is SGHDN and CDR2 FVKESK. Trimming left V 0 bases short and J 0 bases short, with 9 bases between. The CDR3 loop spans 17 amino acids. From RNA transcripts, TCR beta CDR3 regions were amplified. First-round RT-PCR of the TCR CDR3 relied on the HTBI primer set. A single record per CDR3 protein comes from TCRdb applying MiXCR to the multiplex PCR reads. The table has 730,000 or so distinct CDR3 sequences, over 15% seen once; the top ten hold over 15%. Sequenced sample: blood. The TCR sequence derives from a woman between 50 and 59 years old with Graves' hyperthyroidism that later progressed to Graves' ophthalmopathy. The V gene is TRBV14, the J gene TRBJ1-6; D is possibly TRBD1 (5 bases). The CDR3 region has the DNA TGTGCCAGCAGCCAAGATCGGGACGTCTCCTATAATTCACCCCTCCACTTT. Its translation: CASSQDRDVSYNSPLHF.